This T cell receptor (beta chain) was captured in a study of T-cell memory formation after mild COVID-19. Background on the study: TCR clusters were mostly confined to one donor each.

Study-wide findings and caveats: Day 37-peaking second-wave clones had unconfirmed SARS-CoV-2 specificity.

Using its own MiXCR run on the 5' RACE reads, TCRdb lists one record per CDR3 protein. The sample lists approximately 570,000 distinct CDR3 sequences; over 15% were seen once. This clonotype was counted between two and nine times. The antigen is not known. The CDR3 covers 13 residues. Germline assignment: CDR1 SQVTM and CDR2 ANQGSEA. The V and J ends lost 8 bases and 3 bases respectively, with 16 bases between them. The receptor's source is an adult woman who had mild COVID-19 (a few samples of this study predate the infection). Cell type and time point are not known. The specimen was PBMCs or a T cell subset sorted from them (not recorded which). The rearrangement links TRBV29-1 to TRBJ2-5, with no clear D. The CDR3 DNA is TGCAGCTCCGTGGGGAACAACGAAGAGACCCAGTACTTC. It specifies CSSVGNNEETQYF.